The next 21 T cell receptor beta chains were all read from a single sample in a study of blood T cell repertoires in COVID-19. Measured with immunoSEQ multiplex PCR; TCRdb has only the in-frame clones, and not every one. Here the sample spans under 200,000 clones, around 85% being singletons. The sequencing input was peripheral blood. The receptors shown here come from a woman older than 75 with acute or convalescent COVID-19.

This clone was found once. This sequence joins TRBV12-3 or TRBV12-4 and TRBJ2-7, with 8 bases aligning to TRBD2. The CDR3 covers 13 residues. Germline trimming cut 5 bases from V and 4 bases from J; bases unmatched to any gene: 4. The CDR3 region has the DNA TGTGCCAGCAGTCGAAGCGGGAGTTACGAGCAGTACTTC. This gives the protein CASSRSGSYEQYF.

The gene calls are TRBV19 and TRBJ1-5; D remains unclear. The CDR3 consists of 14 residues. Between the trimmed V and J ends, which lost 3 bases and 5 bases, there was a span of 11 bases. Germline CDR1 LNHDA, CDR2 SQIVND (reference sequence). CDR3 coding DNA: TGTGCCAGTAGTATTCACGGGTGGGATCAGCCCCAGCATTTT. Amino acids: CASSIHGWDQPQHF.

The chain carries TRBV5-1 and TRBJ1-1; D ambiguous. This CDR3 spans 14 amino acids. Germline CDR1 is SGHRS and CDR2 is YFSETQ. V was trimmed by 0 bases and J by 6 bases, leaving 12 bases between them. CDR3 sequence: CASSLVQAGAEAFF. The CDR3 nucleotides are TGCGCCAGCAGCTTGGTTCAGGCGGGTGCTGAAGCTTTCTTT.

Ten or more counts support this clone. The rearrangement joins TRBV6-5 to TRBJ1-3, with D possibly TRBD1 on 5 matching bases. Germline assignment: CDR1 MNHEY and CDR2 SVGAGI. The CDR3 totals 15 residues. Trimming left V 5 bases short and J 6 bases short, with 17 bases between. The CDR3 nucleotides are TGTGCCAGCAGTCCAACAGCCGGACAAAAAAACACCATATATTTT. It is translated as CASSPTAGQKNTIYF.

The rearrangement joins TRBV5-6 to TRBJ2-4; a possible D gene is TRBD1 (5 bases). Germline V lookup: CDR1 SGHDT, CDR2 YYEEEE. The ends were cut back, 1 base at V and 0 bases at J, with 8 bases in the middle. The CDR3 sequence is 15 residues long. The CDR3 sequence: CASSLRQIAKNIQYF. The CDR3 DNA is TGTGCCAGCAGCTTGCGACAGATAGCCAAAAACATTCAGTACTTC.

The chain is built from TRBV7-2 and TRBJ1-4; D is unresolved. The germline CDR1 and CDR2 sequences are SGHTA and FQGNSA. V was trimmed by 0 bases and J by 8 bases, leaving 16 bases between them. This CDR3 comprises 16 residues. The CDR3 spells CASSLAFGSAEEKLFF. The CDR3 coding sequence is TGTGCCAGCAGCTTAGCTTTTGGGAGTGCGGAAGAAAAACTGTTTTTT.

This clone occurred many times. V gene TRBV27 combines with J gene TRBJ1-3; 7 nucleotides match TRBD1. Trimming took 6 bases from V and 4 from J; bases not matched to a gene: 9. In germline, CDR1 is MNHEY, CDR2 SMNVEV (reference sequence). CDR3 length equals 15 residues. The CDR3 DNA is TGTGCCAGCAGCCGCGACGCGGACAGGGGAAACACCATATATTTT. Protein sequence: CASSRDADRGNTIYF.

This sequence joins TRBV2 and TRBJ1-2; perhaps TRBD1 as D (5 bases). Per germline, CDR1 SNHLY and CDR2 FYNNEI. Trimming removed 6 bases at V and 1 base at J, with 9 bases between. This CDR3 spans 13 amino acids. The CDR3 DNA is TGTGCCAGCAGGTCGACAGTTAACTATGGCTACACCTTC. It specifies CASRSTVNYGYTF.

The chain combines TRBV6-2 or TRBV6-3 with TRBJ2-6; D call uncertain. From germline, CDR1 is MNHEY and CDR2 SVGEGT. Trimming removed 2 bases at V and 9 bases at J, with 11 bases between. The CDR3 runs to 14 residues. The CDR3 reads CASSYNSYFNVLTF. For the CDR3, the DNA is TGTGCCAGCAGTTACAACTCCTATTTCAACGTCCTGACTTTC.

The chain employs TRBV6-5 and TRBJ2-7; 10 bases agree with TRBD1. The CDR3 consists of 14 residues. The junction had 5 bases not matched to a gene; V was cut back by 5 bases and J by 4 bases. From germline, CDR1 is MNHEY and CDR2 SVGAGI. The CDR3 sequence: CASSTDRGEYEQYF. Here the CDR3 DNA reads TGTGCCAGCAGTACGGACAGGGGGGAGTACGAGCAGTACTTC.

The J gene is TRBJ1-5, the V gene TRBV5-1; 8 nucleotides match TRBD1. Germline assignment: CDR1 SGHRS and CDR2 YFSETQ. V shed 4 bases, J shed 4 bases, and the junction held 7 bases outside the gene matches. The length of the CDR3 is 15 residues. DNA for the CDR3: TGCGCCAGCAGCCCGGATGGGGACAGGAATCAGCCCCAGCATTTT. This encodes CASSPDGDRNQPQHF.

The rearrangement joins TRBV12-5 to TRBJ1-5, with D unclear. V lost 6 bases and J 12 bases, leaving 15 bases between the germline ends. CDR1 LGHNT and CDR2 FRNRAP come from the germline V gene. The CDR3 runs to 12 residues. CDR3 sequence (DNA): TGTGCTAGTGGCGGGATCGAACTTCTCCAGCATTTT. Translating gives CASGGIELLQHF.

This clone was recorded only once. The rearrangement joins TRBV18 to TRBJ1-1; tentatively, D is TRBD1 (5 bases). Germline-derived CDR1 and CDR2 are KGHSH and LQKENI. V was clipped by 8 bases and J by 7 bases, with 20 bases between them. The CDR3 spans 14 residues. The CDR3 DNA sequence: TGTGCCAGCCGGGCGGCGGGGGGAAAGAATGAAGCTTTCTTT. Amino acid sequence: CASRAAGGKNEAFF.

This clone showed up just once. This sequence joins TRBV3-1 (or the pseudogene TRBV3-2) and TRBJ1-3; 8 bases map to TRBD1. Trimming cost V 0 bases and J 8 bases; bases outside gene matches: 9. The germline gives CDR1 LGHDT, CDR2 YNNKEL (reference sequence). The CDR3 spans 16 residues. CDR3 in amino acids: CASSQDRPGGRDTIYF. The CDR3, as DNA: TGTGCCAGCAGCCAAGATCGGCCAGGGGGCAGAGACACCATATATTTT.

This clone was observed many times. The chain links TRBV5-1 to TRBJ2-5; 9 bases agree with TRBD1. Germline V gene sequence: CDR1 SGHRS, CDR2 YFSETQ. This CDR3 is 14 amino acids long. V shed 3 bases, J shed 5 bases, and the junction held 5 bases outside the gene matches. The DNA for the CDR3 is TGCGCCAGCAGCTCCACAGGGGGCGATGAGACCCAGTACTTC. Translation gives CASSSTGGDETQYF.

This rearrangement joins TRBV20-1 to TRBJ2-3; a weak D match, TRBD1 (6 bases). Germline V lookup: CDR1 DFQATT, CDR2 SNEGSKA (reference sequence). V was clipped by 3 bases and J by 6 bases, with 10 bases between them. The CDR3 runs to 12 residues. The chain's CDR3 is CSASSGDDTQYF. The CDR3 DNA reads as TGCAGTGCTAGTTCAGGGGACGATACGCAGTATTTT.

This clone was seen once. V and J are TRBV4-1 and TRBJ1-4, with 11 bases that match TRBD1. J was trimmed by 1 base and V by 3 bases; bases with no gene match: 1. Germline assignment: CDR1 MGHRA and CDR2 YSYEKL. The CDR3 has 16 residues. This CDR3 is CASSQGQGVTNEKLFF. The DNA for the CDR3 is TGCGCCAGCAGCCAGGGACAGGGGGTAACTAATGAAAAACTGTTTTTT.

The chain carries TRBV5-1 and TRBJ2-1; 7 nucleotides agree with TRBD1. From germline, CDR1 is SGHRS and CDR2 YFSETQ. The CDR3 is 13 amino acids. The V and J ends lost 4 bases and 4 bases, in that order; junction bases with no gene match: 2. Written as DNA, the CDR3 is TGCGCCAGCAGCCTACAGGGGTACAATGAGCAGTTCTTC. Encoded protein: CASSLQGYNEQFF.

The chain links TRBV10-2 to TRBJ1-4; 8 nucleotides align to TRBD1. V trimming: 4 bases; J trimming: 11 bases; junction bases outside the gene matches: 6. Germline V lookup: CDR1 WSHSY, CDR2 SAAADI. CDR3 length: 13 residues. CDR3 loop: CASSGQGAGKLFF. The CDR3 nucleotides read TGCGCCAGCAGTGGGCAGGGGGCAGGTAAACTGTTTTTT.

The CDR3, as DNA: TGTGCCAGCTCAGCTAGCGGACATAACACCGGGGAGCTGTTTTTT. It is translated as CASSASGHNTGELFF. This chain connects TRBV6-5 to TRBJ2-2, with TRBD2 identical over 7 bases. V lost 8 bases to trimming and J lost 2 bases; unmatched junction nucleotides: 8. CDR1 is MNHEY, CDR2 SVGAGI, per germline. The CDR3 is made up of 15 amino acids.

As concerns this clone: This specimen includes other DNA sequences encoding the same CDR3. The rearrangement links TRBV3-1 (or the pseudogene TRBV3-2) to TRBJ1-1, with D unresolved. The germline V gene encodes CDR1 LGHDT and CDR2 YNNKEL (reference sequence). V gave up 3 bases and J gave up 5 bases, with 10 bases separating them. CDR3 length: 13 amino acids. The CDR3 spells CASSQGAWTEAFF. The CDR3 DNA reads TGTGCCAGCAGCCAGGGCGCGTGGACTGAAGCTTTCTTT.